This paragraph covers one T cell receptor (beta chain) sequence. V lost 4 bases and J lost 5, with 8 bases in between. The CDR3 consists of 11 residues. Germline CDR1 and CDR2: DFQATT and SNEGSKA (reference sequence). Hyperthyroidism in these 18- to 65-year-old patients was newly diagnosed, lasting under 2 months. Excluded were patients with other autoimmune diseases, uncontrolled infections, pregnancy or lactation. Amplification of the TCR beta CDR3 regions used RNA transcripts (as template). After a first-round RT-PCR with HTBI primers, a second-round multiplex PCR was run. TCRdb ran MiXCR on the multiplex PCR reads and lists one entry per CDR3 protein. The data show some 360,000 distinct CDR3 sequences, 17% seen once. The data are from a study of Graves' ophthalmopathy and Graves' hyperthyroidism.

The clonotype originates from an adult woman with stable Graves' hyperthyroidism. Sequenced material: peripheral blood. J is TRBJ2-5 and V is TRBV20-1; D not certain. CDR3 sequence (DNA): TGCAGTGCTAACAACCGGGAGACCCAGTACTTC. As protein: CSANNRETQYF.